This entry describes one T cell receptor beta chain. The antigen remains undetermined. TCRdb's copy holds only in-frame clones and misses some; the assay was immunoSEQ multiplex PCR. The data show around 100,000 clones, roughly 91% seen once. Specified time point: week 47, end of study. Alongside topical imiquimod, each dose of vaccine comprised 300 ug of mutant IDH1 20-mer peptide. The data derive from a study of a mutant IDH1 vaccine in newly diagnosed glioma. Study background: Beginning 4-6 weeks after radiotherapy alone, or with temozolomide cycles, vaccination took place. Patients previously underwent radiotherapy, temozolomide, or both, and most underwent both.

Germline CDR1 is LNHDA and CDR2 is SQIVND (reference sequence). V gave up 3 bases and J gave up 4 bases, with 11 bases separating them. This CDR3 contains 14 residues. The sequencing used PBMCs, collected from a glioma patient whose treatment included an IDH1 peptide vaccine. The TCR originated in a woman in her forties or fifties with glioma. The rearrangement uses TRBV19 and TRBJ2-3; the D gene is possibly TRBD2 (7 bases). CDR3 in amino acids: CASSIGGRSDTQYF. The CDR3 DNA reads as TGTGCCAGTAGTATCGGGGGGCGTTCAGATACGCAGTATTTT.